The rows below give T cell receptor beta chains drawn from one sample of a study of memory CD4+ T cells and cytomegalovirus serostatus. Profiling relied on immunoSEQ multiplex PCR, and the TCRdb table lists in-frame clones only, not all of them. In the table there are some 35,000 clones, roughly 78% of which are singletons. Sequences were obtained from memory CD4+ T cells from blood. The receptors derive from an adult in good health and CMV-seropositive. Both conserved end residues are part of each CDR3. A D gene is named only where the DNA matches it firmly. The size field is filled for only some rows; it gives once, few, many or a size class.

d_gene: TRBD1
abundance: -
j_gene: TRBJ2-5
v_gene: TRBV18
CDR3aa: CASSPPGQIETQYF
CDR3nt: TGTGCCAGCTCACCACCGGGACAGATAGAGACCCAGTACTTC

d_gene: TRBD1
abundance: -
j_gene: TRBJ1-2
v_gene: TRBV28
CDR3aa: CASSFSGQSYGYTF
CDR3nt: TGTGCCAGCAGTTTCTCGGGACAGTCCTATGGCTACACCTTC

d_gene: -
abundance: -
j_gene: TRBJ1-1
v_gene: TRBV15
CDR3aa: CATSRDLMGTEAFF
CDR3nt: TGTGCCACCAGCAGAGATTTGATGGGCACTGAAGCTTTCTTT

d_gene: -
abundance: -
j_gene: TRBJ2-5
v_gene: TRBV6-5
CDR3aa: CASRSTPLARETQYF
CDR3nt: TGTGCCAGCAGATCTACCCCACTAGCCAGGGAGACCCAGTACTTC

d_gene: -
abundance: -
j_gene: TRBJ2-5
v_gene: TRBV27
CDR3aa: CASSLDKGETQYF
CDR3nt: TGTGCCAGCAGTTTAGACAAGGGAGAGACCCAGTACTTC

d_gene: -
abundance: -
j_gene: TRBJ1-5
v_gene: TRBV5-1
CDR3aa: CASSLDPSNQPQHF
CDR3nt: TGCGCCAGCAGCTTGGACCCTAGCAATCAGCCCCAGCATTTT

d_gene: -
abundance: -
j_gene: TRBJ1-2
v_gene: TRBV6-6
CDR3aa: CASSYEAGDGYTF
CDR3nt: TGTGCCAGCAGTTACGAGGCAGGGGATGGCTACACCTTC

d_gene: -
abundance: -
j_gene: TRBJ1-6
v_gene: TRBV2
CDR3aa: CASSARPYNSPLHF
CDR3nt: TGTGCCAGCAGTGCCCGGCCCTATAATTCACCCCTCCACTTT

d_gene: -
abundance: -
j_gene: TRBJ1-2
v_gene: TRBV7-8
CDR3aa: CAGRTPGRDGYTF
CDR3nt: TGTGCCGGACGGACCCCAGGGCGGGATGGCTACACCTTC

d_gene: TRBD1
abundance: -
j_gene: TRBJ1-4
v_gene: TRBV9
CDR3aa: CASSVGQGRGEKLFF
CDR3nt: TGTGCCAGCAGCGTAGGACAGGGAAGAGGTGAAAAACTGTTTTTT

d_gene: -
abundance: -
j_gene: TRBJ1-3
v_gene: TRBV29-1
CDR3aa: CSVESHSGNTIYF
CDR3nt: TGCAGCGTTGAAAGTCACTCTGGAAACACCATATATTTT

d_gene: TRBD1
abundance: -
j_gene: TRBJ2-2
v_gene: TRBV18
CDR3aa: CASSPTGQRTGELFF
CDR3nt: TGTGCCAGCTCACCCACGGGACAGCGGACCGGGGAGCTGTTTTTT

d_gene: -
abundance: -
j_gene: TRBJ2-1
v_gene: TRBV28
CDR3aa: CASSLAGGNEQFF
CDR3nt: TGTGCCAGCAGTTTAGCAGGGGGGAATGAGCAGTTCTTC

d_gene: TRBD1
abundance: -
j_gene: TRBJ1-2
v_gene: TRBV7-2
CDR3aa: CASSFQDRRNYGYTF
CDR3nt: TGTGCCAGCAGCTTCCAGGACAGGCGGAACTATGGCTACACCTTC

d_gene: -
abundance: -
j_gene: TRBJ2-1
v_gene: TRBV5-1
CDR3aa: CASSPGAIFYNEQFF
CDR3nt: TGCGCCAGTTCCCCAGGGGCCATTTTCTACAATGAGCAGTTCTTC

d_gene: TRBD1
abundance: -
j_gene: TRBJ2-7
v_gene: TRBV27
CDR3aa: CASRRQGSYEQYF
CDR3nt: TGTGCCAGCAGGAGACAGGGTAGCTACGAGCAGTACTTC

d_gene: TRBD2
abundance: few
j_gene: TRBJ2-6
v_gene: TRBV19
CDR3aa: CASRRASGAGANVLTF
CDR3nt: TGTGCCAGTAGACGGGCCAGCGGGGCTGGGGCCAACGTCCTGACTTTC

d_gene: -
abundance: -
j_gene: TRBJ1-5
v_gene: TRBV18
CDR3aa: CASSPRRGDQPQHF
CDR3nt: TGTGCCAGCTCACCAAGGAGAGGGGACCAGCCCCAGCATTTT

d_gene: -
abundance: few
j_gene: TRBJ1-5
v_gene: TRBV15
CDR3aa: CATSRDKGVNQPQHF
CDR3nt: TGTGCCACCAGCAGAGATAAGGGGGTCAATCAGCCCCAGCATTTT

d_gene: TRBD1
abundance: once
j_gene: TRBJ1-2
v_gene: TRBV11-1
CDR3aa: CASSRDRAKQSYTF
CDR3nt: TGTGCCAGCAGCCGGGACAGGGCAAAGCAGAGCTACACCTTC

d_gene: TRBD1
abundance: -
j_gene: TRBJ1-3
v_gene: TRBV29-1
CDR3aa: CSVDTGGAGNTIYF
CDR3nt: TGCAGCGTCGACACAGGGGGCGCTGGAAACACCATATATTTT

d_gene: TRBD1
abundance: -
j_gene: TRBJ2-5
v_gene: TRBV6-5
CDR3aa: CASSYSYRGKTQYF
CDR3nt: TGTGCCAGCAGTTACTCGTACAGGGGTAAGACCCAGTACTTC

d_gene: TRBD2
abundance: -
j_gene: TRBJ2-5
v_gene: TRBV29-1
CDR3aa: CSARTSGGETQYF
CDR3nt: TGCAGCGCCAGGACTAGCGGTGGGGAGACCCAGTACTTC

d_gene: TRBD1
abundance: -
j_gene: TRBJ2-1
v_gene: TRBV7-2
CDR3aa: CASSRDRAINEQFF
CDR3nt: TGTGCCAGCAGCCGGGACAGGGCCATCAATGAGCAGTTCTTC

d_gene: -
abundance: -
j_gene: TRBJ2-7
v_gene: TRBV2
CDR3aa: CASRSSYEQYF
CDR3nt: TGTGCCAGCAGATCCTCCTACGAGCAGTACTTC

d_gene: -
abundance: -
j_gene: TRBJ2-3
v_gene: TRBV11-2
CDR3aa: CASSQLGYTQYF
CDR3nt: TGTGCCAGCAGCCAGTTGGGGTATACGCAGTATTTT

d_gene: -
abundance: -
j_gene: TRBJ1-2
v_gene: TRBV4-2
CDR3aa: CASSLIPVFNGYTF
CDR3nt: TGTGCCAGCAGCTTAATACCAGTTTTCAATGGCTACACCTTC

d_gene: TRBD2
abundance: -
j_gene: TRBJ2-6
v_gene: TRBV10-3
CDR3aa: CAISEQPGLAGPSGANVLTF
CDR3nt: TGTGCCATCAGTGAGCAACCGGGACTAGCGGGCCCCTCTGGGGCCAACGTCCTGACTTTC

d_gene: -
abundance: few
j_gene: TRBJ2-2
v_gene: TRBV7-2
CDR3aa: CASSLAVTGSNTGELFF
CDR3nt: TGTGCCAGCAGCTTAGCGGTAACGGGGTCGAACACCGGGGAGCTGTTTTTT

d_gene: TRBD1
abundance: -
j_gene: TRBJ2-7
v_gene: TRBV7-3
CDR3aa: CASSWDRVSEQYF
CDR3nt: TGTGCCAGCAGTTGGGACAGGGTGAGCGAGCAGTACTTC

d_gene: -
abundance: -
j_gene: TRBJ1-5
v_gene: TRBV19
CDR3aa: CASNELWSNQPQHF
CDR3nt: TGTGCCAGTAACGAATTATGGAGCAATCAGCCCCAGCATTTT

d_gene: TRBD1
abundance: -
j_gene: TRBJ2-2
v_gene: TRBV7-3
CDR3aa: CASSNRGTLNTGELFF
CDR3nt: TGTGCCAGCAGCAACAGGGGGACCCTGAACACCGGGGAGCTGTTTTTT

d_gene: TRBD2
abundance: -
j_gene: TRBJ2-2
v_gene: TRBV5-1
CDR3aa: CASSSGTSGGTGELFF
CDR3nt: TGCGCCAGCAGCTCCGGGACTAGCGGGGGCACCGGGGAGCTGTTTTTT

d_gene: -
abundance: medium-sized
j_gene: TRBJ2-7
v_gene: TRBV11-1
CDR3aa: CASSLAGSYEQYF
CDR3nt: TGTGCCAGCAGCTTAGCGGGTAGTTACGAGCAGTACTTC

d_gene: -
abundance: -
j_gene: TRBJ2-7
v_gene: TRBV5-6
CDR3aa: CASARDLGEQYF
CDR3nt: TGTGCCTCAGCTAGGGACCTGGGGGAGCAGTACTTC

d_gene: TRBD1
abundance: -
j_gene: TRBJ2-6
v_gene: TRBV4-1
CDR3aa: CASSQLGTGIAGANVLTF
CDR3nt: TGCGCCAGCAGCCAACTCGGGACAGGGATAGCTGGGGCCAACGTCCTGACTTTC